This T cell receptor beta chain was captured in a study of T cells in Graves' hyperthyroidism and ophthalmopathy. This clonotype was counted between two and nine times. Each 10 ml fresh peripheral blood draw supplied the PBMCs. The V and J ends lost 4 bases and 3 bases, in that order; junction bases with no gene match: 6. Per germline, CDR1 SGHRS and CDR2 YFSETQ. This CDR3 spans 15 amino acids. Amplified TCR beta CDR3 regions came from RNA transcripts. Initially, a first-round RT-PCR of the TCR CDR3 employed the HTBI primer set. TCRdb re-derived calls from the multiplex PCR reads in MiXCR, one entry per CDR3 protein. The table records roughly 840,000 distinct CDR3 sequences, roughly 40% of them present only once.

The receptor comes from a young man with Graves' hyperthyroidism. This chain uses TRBV5-1 with TRBJ2-7, with 11 bases matching TRBD1. Sequencing input: blood. As DNA, the CDR3 is TGCGCCAGCAGCCTCCGGGACAGGGGGGTCTACGAGCAGTACTTC. This encodes CASSLRDRGVYEQYF.